This is a list of T cell receptor beta chains from one sample in a study of Ad26.COV2.S vaccination and SARS-CoV-2 variants. Data came from immunoSEQ multiplex PCR; TCRdb stores just in-frame clones and leaves some out. The data contain under 150,000 clones, roughly 90% of them singletons. Material: peripheral blood, obtained after recovery from COVID-19. The receptors originated from a human donor who had recovered from COVID-19. Each CDR3 is given with its conserved first and last residue. Clone size is given for some rows only: seen once, a few or many times, or a class if the clone is expanded.

v_gene	j_gene	abundance	CDR3aa
TRBV30	TRBJ1-1	NA	CAWSGTGTEAFF
TRBV5-4	TRBJ2-7	few	CASSLSILDEQYF
TRBV19	TRBJ1-5	NA	CASSAKISYYQPQHF
TRBV25-1	TRBJ2-1	NA	CASSAQLANEQFF
TRBV5-5	TRBJ2-1	NA	CASSPRAFRSYNEQFF
TRBV28	TRBJ2-7	once	CASSLWGQGYEQYF
TRBV19	TRBJ1-6	NA	CASGTDKRSYNSPLHF
TRBV27	TRBJ1-5	NA	CASSPYRRQARGNQPQHF
TRBV5-4	TRBJ1-6	NA	CASSHLVAGMGSPLHF
TRBV15	TRBJ1-3	NA	CATSRDWSSGNTIYF
TRBV2	TRBJ2-5	NA	CASLGLANVETQYF
TRBV2	TRBJ1-2	NA	CASSVRAGDGYTF
TRBV5-8	TRBJ2-5	NA	CASRPVVGQETQYF
TRBV18	TRBJ2-2	NA	CASSPYTTGTGELFF
TRBV6-2/TRBV6-3	TRBJ1-5	NA	CASSPGQGGQPQHF
TRBV7-2	TRBJ1-1	NA	CASSLADRGNTEAFF
TRBV2	TRBJ1-2	NA	CASSEAPGGHNYGYTF
TRBV28	TRBJ1-3	NA	CASGDFQRQAGRSGNTIYF
TRBV5-6	TRBJ1-2	NA	CASSFDYGYTF
TRBV24-1	TRBJ1-5	NA	CATIHPPRGLYSNQPQHF
TRBV28	TRBJ1-2	NA	CASITGGTNGGGYTF
TRBV13	TRBJ1-1	NA	CASSLKAAQSTEAFF
TRBV5-4	TRBJ1-2	NA	CASSLDRGRGDGYTF
TRBV5-1	TRBJ2-5	NA	CASGVGTQETQYF
TRBV7-9	TRBJ1-3	NA	CASSFAGLSSGNTIYF
TRBV29-1	TRBJ2-5	NA	CSVGTGEKTQYF
TRBV5-1	TRBJ2-2	NA	CASSAWDPFGGELFF
TRBV5-4	TRBJ1-5	NA	CASSFRGSNQPQHF
TRBV2	TRBJ2-3	NA	CASSDNKDTQYF
TRBV4-3	TRBJ1-1	NA	CASSQEGGTEAFF
TRBV9	TRBJ2-3	NA	CASSPRTGQSPSSTDTQYF
TRBV28	TRBJ1-3	NA	CASSHRGPARSIYF
TRBV9	TRBJ2-5	NA	CASSVGSYLDQETQYF